This T cell receptor (beta chain) was documented in a study of vaccination and CD4 T cells after COVID-19. Cultured CD4+ T cell DNA underwent sequencing with the Oncomine TCR Beta short-read assay. Cultured CD4+ T cells were the source of extracted genomic DNA. TCRdb re-called the PCR reads through MiXCR, storing one row per CDR3 protein. Here the sample spans approximately 17,000 distinct CDR3 sequences, roughly 51% being singletons. Treatment given: approximately 10-day PBMC culture with coronavirus spike peptide pools or control peptides (ViraFEST assay). J was trimmed by 0 bases and V by 6 bases; bases with no gene match: 8. The V gene's germline CDR1 is SNHLY and CDR2 FYNNEI. This CDR3 spans 16 amino acids. Comment on this clonotype: Its antigen is unidentified.

The clonotype was recovered from a human donor who had recovered from COVID-19. The chain links TRBV2 to TRBJ2-3; TRBD2 matches at 8 bases. Sequencing used CD4+ T cells from blood, cultured in vitro. The chain's CDR3 is CASSLNGLASTDTQYF. Written as DNA, the CDR3 is TGTGCCAGCAGCCTAAATGGACTAGCTAGCACAGATACGCAGTATTTT.